The clone carrying this T cell receptor beta chain turned up a few times. This entry is derived from a study of neurological immune-mediated disorders. This CDR3 has 17 amino acids. Trimming removed 1 base from V and 2 bases from J, with 18 bases in between. Germline CDR1 is DFQATT and CDR2 is SNEGSKA (reference sequence). Each CDR3 protein is one row after TCRdb ran MiXCR on the 5' RACE reads. The sample lists 65,000 to 70,000 distinct CDR3 sequences; 4.1% were seen once. Sequencing used PBMCs. V usage is TRBV20-1 and J usage is TRBJ1-5; D ambiguous. This TCR derives from a man aged 45 to 65 with multiple sclerosis. The CDR3 DNA is TGCAGTGCTAGAGGTCCGGCCGAGTCCTGGGGCAATCAGCCCCAGCATTTT. Its protein is CSARGPAESWGNQPQHF.